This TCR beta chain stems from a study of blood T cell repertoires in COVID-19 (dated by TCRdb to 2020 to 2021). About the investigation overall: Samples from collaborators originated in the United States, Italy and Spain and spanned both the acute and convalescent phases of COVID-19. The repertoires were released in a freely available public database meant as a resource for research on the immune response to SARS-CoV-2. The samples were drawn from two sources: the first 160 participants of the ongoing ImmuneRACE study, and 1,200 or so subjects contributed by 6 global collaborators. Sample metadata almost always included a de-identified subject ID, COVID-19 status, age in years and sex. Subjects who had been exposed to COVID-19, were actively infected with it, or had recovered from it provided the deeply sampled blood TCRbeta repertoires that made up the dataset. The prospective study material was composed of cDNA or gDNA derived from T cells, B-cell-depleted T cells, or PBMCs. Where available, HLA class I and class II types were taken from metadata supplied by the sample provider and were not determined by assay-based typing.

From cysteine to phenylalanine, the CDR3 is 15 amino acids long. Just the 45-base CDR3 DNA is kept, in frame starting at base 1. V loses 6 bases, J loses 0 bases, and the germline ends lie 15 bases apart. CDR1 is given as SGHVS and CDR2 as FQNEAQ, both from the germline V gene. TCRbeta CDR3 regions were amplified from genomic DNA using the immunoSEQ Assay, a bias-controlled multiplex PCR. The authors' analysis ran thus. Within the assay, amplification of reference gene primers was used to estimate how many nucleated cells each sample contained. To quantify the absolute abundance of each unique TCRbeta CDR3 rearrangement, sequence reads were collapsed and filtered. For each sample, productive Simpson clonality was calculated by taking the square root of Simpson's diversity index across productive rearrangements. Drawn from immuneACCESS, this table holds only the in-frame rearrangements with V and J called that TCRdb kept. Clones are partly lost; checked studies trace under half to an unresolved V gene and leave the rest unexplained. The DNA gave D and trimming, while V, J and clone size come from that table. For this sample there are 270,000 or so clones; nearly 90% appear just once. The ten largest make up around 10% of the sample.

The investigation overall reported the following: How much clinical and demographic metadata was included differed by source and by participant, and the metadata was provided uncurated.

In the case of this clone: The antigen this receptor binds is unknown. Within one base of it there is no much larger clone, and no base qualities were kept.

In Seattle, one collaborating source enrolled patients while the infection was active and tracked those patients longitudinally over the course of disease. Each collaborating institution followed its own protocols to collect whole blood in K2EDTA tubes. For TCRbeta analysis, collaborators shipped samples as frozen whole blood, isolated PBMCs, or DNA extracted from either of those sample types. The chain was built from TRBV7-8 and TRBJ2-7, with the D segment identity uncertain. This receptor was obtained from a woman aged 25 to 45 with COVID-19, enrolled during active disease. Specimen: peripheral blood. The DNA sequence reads TGTGCCAGCAGTCAAACGGTAGCAACCTCCTACGAGCAGTACTTC. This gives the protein CASSQTVATSYEQYF. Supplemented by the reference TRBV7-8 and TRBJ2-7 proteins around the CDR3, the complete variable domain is GAGVSQSPRYKVAKRGQDVALRCDPISGHVSLFWYQQALGQGPEFLTYFQNEAQLDKSGLPSDRFFAERPEGSVSTLKIQRTQQEDSAVYLCASSQTVATSYEQYFGPGTRLTVT.